Listed here is a single T cell receptor (beta chain). Germline assignment: CDR1 SGHTA and CDR2 FQGTGA. CDR3 length: 15 residues. Trimming took off 1 base at V and 6 bases at J, with 14 bases between the two ends. Study processing details: Reference gene primer amplification yielded estimated nucleated cell counts. The assay was immunoSEQ multiplex PCR, and TCRdb's table has in-frame clones only and misses some. Clonal size and the V and J genes are those of that table, whereas D and trimming came from the DNA. In the table there are over 70,000 clones, roughly 78% of which are singletons. This record belongs to a study of blood T cell repertoires in COVID-19. Study information: Acute and convalescent COVID-19 specimens originated in the United States, Italy and Spain. PBMCs, B-cell-depleted T cells, or T cells were the source of the cDNA or gDNA that made up the material.

The sample comprised peripheral blood. This receptor was obtained from a woman in her 70s with acute or convalescent COVID-19. J is TRBJ2-3 and V is TRBV7-3, with D tentatively TRBD1 (6 bases). In DNA, the CDR3 is TGTGCCAGCAGCTTAAGGGGGCTAGACTCGGATACGCAGTATTTT. As protein: CASSLRGLDSDTQYF.